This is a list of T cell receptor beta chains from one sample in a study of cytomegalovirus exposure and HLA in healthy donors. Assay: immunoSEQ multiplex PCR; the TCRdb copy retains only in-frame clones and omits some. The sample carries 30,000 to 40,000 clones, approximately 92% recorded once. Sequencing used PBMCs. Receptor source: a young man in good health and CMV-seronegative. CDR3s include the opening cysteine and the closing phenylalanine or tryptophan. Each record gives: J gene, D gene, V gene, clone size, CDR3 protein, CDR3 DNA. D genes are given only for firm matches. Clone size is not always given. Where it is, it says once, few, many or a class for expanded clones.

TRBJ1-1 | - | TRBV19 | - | CASRPPGTNTEAFF | TGTGCCAGTAGGCCCCCAGGAACTAACACTGAAGCTTTCTTT
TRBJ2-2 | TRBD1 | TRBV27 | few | CASSSGGDPTGELFF | TGTGCCAGCAGTTCAGGGGGCGATCCCACCGGGGAGCTGTTTTTT
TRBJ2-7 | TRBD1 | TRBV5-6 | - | CASSLPGTGSYEQYF | TGTGCCAGCAGCTTGCCCGGGACAGGGTCCTACGAGCAGTACTTC
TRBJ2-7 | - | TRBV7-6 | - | CASSAQQGSGEQYF | TGTGCCAGCAGCGCGCAACAGGGAAGCGGCGAGCAGTACTTC
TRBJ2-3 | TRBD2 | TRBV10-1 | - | CASSEAGVSDTQYF | TGCGCCAGCAGTGAAGCGGGAGTGTCAGATACGCAGTATTTT
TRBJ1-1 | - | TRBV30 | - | CAWSVQENTEAFF | TGTGCCTGGAGTGTACAGGAGAACACTGAAGCTTTCTTT
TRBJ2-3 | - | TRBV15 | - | CATSRDPQATDTQYF | TGTGCCACCAGCAGAGACCCCCAGGCCACAGATACGCAGTATTTT
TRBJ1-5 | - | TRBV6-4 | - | CASSPVENQPQHF | TGTGCCAGCAGTCCGGTTGAGAATCAGCCCCAGCATTTT
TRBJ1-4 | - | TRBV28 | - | CASRVGGSNEKLFF | TGTGCCAGCAGGGTTGGGGGGTCTAATGAAAAACTGTTTTTT
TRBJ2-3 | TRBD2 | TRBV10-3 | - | CAISGVAGLSTDTQYF | TGTGCCATCAGTGGAGTAGCGGGTCTCAGCACAGATACGCAGTATTTT
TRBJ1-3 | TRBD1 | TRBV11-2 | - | CASNPRQGTSGNTIYF | TGTGCCAGCAACCCAAGACAGGGAACTTCTGGAAACACCATATATTTT
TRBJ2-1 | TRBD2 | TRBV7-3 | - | CASSRSGGGQRGGEQFF | TGTGCCAGCAGCCGAAGTGGAGGGGGCCAGCGGGGGGGTGAGCAGTTCTTC
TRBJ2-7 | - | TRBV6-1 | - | CASIKDGTYEQYF | TGTGCCAGCATAAAGGACGGGACCTACGAGCAGTACTTC
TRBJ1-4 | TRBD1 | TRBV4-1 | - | CASSQGLGQGSEKLFF | TGCGCCAGCAGCCAAGGTCTGGGACAGGGAAGTGAAAAACTGTTTTTT
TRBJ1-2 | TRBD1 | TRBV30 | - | CAWSGQGGQGYTF | TGTGCCTGGAGCGGACAGGGGGGACAGGGCTACACCTTC
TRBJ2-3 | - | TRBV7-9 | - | CASSSVASDTQYF | TGTGCCAGCAGCTCGGTAGCGTCAGATACGCAGTATTTT
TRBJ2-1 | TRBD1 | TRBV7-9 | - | CASSFRGPSYNEQFF | TGTGCCAGCAGCTTCAGGGGGCCCTCCTACAATGAGCAGTTCTTC
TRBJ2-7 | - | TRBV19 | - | CASSPALGVYEQYF | TGTGCCAGTAGTCCGGCACTAGGCGTCTACGAGCAGTACTTC
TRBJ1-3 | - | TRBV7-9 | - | CASSLGGDSGNTIYF | TGTGCCAGCAGCTTAGGCGGGGACTCTGGAAACACCATATATTTT
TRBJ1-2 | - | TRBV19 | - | CASTAGGPVPFYGYTF | TGTGCCAGTACGGCCGGGGGTCCGGTTCCATTCTATGGCTACACCTTC
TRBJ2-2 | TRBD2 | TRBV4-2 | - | CASSQAQRGTGELFF | TGTGCCAGCAGCCAAGCCCAGCGGGGCACCGGGGAGCTGTTTTTT
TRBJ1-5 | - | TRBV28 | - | CASTRVNQPQHF | TGTGCCAGCACCAGGGTTAATCAGCCCCAGCATTTT
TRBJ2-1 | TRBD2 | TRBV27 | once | CASSSRLASYNEQFF | TGTGCCAGCAGTTCCCGACTAGCCTCGTACAATGAGCAGTTCTTC
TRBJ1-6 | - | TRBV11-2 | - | CASSLDGSGRSPLHF | TGTGCCAGCAGCTTAGATGGGTCAGGGCGGTCACCCCTCCACTTT
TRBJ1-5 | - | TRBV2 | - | CASSEALTVYSNQPQHF | TGTGCCAGCAGTGAAGCGTTGACAGTTTATAGCAATCAGCCCCAGCATTTT
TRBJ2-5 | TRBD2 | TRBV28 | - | CASSSVLRGRVETQYF | TGTGCCAGCAGTTCCGTGTTACGTGGGAGGGTTGAGACCCAGTACTTC
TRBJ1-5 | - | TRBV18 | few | CASSPDQPQHF | TGTGCCAGCTCACCCGATCAGCCCCAGCATTTT